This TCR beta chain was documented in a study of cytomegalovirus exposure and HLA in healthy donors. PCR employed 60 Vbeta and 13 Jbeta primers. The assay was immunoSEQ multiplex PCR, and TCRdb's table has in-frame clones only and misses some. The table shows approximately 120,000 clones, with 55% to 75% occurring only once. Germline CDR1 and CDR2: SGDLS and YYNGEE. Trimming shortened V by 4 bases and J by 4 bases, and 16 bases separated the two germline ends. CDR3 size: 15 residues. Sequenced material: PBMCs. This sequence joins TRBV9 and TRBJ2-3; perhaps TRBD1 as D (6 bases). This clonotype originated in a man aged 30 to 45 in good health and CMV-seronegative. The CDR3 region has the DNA TGTGCCAGCAGCCAGGGGTCGATTGGGGCAGATACGCAGTATTTT. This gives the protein CASSQGSIGADTQYF. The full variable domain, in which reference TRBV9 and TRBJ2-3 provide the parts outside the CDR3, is DSGVTQTPKHLITATGQRVTLRCSPRSGDLSVYWYQQSLDQGLQFLIQYYNGEERAKGNILERFSAQQFPDLHSELNLSSLELGDSALYFCASSQGSIGADTQYFGPGTRLTVL.